A single T cell receptor (beta chain) is shown here with its context. The antigen remains unidentified. Sequenced by immunoSEQ multiplex PCR; TCRdb stores in-frame clones only, minus some. The sample carries approximately 28,000 clones, approximately 80% recorded once. The data originate from a study of vaccination effects on CD4 cells after COVID-19. This CDR3 is built from 12 residues. The germline gives CDR1 MRHNA, CDR2 SNTAGT. Trimming shortened V by 4 bases and J by 3 bases, and 5 bases separated the two germline ends. Antigen-specific CD4+ T cells were expanded with viral peptide pools in the ViraFEST assay before sequencing. Isolation of CD4+ T cells took place after 10 to 11 days of culture. The healthy vaccine recipients, who had no prior SARS-CoV-2 infection, showed negative nucleocapsid antibodies. In culture with 8 to 10 IU/ml IL-2 and about 9.7 ug/ml peptides, PBMC were grown at around 1.8 million per well. Fresh IL-2-containing medium replaced half the medium on days 3 and 7.

This material consisted of CD4+ T cells from PBMCs cultured with HCoV-NL63 spike peptides, taken before COVID-19 vaccination. The V and J genes are TRBV6-4 and TRBJ2-3, with D maybe TRBD2 (5 bases). This receptor was taken from a human donor who received a COVID-19 vaccine. CDR3 bases: TGTGCCAGCAGTGCGGGGACAGATACGCAGTATTTT. Protein product: CASSAGTDTQYF.